This T cell receptor beta chain was recovered during a study of shared clonotypes between healthy human individuals. Template for every sorted-subset replicate PCR totaled 150 to 250 ng DNA, some 30,000 T cell genomes. TCRdb keeps only in-frame clones here, not all; method: immunoSEQ multiplex PCR. This repertoire shows 170,000 or so clones, approximately 60% found once; its top ten account for more than 9%. V dropped 4 bases and J dropped 3; count of bases not matched to a gene: 6. Germline assignment: CDR1 MNHEY and CDR2 SMNVEV (reference sequence). The CDR3 is made up of 14 amino acids. The sample was memory CD4+ T cells sorted from blood. Documented subset: CD45RA-negative fraction. The clonotype comes from a man under 40 in good health. The chain carries TRBV27 and TRBJ2-7, with 7 bases that match TRBD1. DNA of the CDR3: TGTGCCAGCAGTTCGACGGACAGGAGCTACGAGCAGTACTTC. It encodes CASSSTDRSYEQYF.